The present T cell receptor beta chain was sequenced within a study of T cell changes during pregnancy in multiple sclerosis. Produced via immunoSEQ multiplex PCR; TCRdb's table is partial and in-frame only. The sample contains just over 65,000 clones, roughly nine tenths of which appear only once. The CDR3 sequence is 16 residues long. Germline CDR1 SGHTA, CDR2 FQGTGA. V was pared by 6 bases and J by 5 bases, with 12 bases of the junction left unmatched. Sequencing was performed on peripheral blood, taken in the second trimester of pregnancy. This sequence was found in a female donor with multiple sclerosis, enrolled in a pregnancy study. The chain has TRBV7-3 and TRBJ2-1, with 8 bases aligning to TRBD1. This CDR3 is CASSLVGTGLNNEQFF. As DNA, the CDR3 is TGTGCCAGCAGTTTAGTGGGGACAGGCCTCAACAATGAGCAGTTCTTC. Drawing the rest from reference TRBV7-3 and TRBJ2-1, the complete variable domain is GAGVSQTPSNKVTEKGKYVELRCDPISGHTALYWYRQSLGQGPEFLIYFQGTGAADDSGLPNDRFFAVRPEGSVSTLKIQRTERGDSAVYLCASSLVGTGLNNEQFFGPGTRLTVL.